This T cell receptor (beta chain) was recovered during a study of CD8 T cells in Susac syndrome. Roughly 0.45 to 1 ug RNA was reverse transcribed with random hexamers. Coverage of TCR beta CDR3 amplification by immunoSEQ multiplex PCR extended to 54 Vbeta and 13 Jbeta. TCRdb processed the immunoSEQ multiplex PCR reads anew with MiXCR; each CDR3 protein has one entry. The table includes a few hundred thousand distinct CDR3 sequences, 85% to 95% detected once. Sequencing of TCR beta, carried out with a high-throughput approach, was applied to CD8+ and CD4+ T cells from the blood. The multiple sclerosis control cohort comprised treatment-naive individuals presenting with stable or active relapsing-remitting disease. Isolation of CD8+ and CD4+ T cells was performed negatively, whereas enrichment of TEMRA cells was done by FACS. The origin of this receptor is a human donor with multiple sclerosis. The sequencing sample was made of CD4+ T cells from PBMCs.

This CDR3 is CASSPRGRPGRETQYF. For the CDR3, the DNA is TGTGCCAGCAGCCCCAGGGGCAGGCCCGGGCGGGAGACCCAGTACTTC. V and J are TRBV7-3 and TRBJ2-5; D is perhaps TRBD1 (6 bases). The CDR3 length is 16 residues. Per germline, CDR1 SGHTA and CDR2 FQGTGA. Trimming cost V 5 bases and J 5 bases, with 21 bases left between them. Combining the CDR3 with reference TRBV7-3 and TRBJ2-5 gives the whole variable domain GAGVSQTPSNKVTEKGKYVELRCDPISGHTALYWYRQSLGQGPEFLIYFQGTGAADDSGLPNDRFFAVRPEGSVSTLKIQRTERGDSAVYLCASSPRGRPGRETQYFGPGTRLLVL.